The present entry profiles one TCR beta chain with its context. Its antigen is undetermined. V gave up 3 bases and J gave up 6 bases; unmatched junction bases: 8. Germline CDR1 reads MNHNS; CDR2 reads SASEGT. This CDR3 comprises 15 residues. The data were obtained in a study of T-cell memory formation after mild COVID-19. Study-level information: TCR clusters largely stayed donor specific.

TCRdb fed the 5' RACE reads into MiXCR, producing one record per CDR3 protein. The sample has about 200,000 distinct CDR3 sequences; more than 15% are singletons. Findings and limits, study-wide: Clones contracting day 15 to 85 were balanced CD4/CD8; later expanders leaned CD4+. Pre-infection memory carried some responding clones, suggesting that cross-reactive memory joined.

This clonotype was obtained from an adult woman who had mild COVID-19 (a few samples of this study predate the infection). Cell type and time point are not known. The sequenced material came from PBMCs or a T cell subset sorted from them (not recorded which). The chain couples TRBV6-1 to TRBJ1-2, with 9 bases matching TRBD1. Written as DNA, the CDR3 is TGTGCCAGCAGTGAGGGACAGGGCCGCCTCAATGGCTACACCTTC. Its protein is CASSEGQGRLNGYTF.